The 6 T cell receptor beta chains below were found in one sample sequenced in a study of human CD4 T cells and Enterobacteriaceae. Assay used: immunoSEQ multiplex PCR; TCRdb lists only in-frame clones, some missing. The sample lists 25,000 to 30,000 clones; just under 85% were seen once. All CD4+ cells other than CD45RA+CCR7+CD95- naive cells were sorted as memory, over 95% pure. Source material: memory CD4+ T cells from blood. The receptor source for this set is a human donor in good health.

The chain carries TRBV7-9 and TRBJ1-1, with D perhaps TRBD1 (5 bases). Germline values: CDR1 SEHNR, CDR2 FQNEAQ (reference sequence). V was shortened by 1 base and J by 1 base, with 10 bases between the two germline ends. This CDR3 has 15 amino acids. The CDR3 DNA sequence: TGTGCCAGCAGCTTAGGGGGGTTCGGGAACACTGAAGCTTTCTTT. The encoded protein is CASSLGGFGNTEAFF.

The rearrangement links TRBV18 to TRBJ2-5; D gene ambiguous. CDR3 size: 14 residues. Trimming shortened V by 0 bases and J by 1 base, and 6 bases separated the two germline ends. Germline V gene lookup returns CDR1 KGHSH and CDR2 LQKENI. The CDR3 sequence is CASSPPTTQETQYF. Here the CDR3 DNA reads TGTGCCAGCTCACCACCGACCACCCAAGAGACCCAGTACTTC.

The count of this clone is one. The genes are TRBV7-9 and TRBJ1-2; D gene uncertain. Germline CDR1 reads SEHNR; CDR2 reads FQNEAQ (reference sequence). The CDR3 has 19 amino acids. V lost 0 bases, J lost 2 bases, and 22 bases lay in between. The CDR3 DNA reads as TGTGCCAGCAGCTTAGCGGGTTCTTTAGGTAGAGGATCGAACTATGGCTACACCTTC. It is translated as CASSLAGSLGRGSNYGYTF.

This clone was found a few times. J is TRBJ2-1 and V is TRBV5-4, with D perhaps matching TRBD2 (6 bases). The CDR3 totals 14 residues. Germline assignment: CDR1 SGHNT and CDR2 YYREEE (reference sequence). V was cut by 1 base and J by 10 bases, with 15 bases left in between. In DNA form, the CDR3 reads TGTGCCAGCAGCTTGAGAGCGGGTGGGTGGGAGCAGTTCTTC. Translated, it gives CASSLRAGGWEQFF.

The chain carries TRBV7-6 and TRBJ2-3; D ambiguous. This CDR3 is built from 13 residues. Trimming removed 2 bases from V and 9 bases from J, with 12 bases in between. Germline V gives CDR1 SGHVS, CDR2 FNYEAQ. CDR3 region: CASSLTLAATQYF. The CDR3 DNA reads TGTGCCAGCAGCTTAACTTTAGCCGCCACGCAGTATTTT.

CDR3 sequence (DNA): TGTGCCTGGAGTCTGTTTGACAGGGGCAGTTCTGGAAACACCATATATTTT. It encodes CAWSLFDRGSSGNTIYF. The chain recombines TRBV30 with TRBJ1-3; 8 nucleotides agree with TRBD1. The CDR3 is made up of 17 amino acids. The trim removed 2 bases at V and 1 base at J, leaving 10 bases unmatched. In germline, CDR1 is GTSNPN, CDR2 SVGIG (reference sequence). The complete variable domain, with remaining parts taken from reference TRBV30 and TRBJ1-3, reads SQTIHQWPATLVQPVGSPLSLECTVEGTSNPNLYWYRQAAGRGLQLLFYSVGIGQISSEVPQNLSASRPQDRQFILSSKKLLLSDSGFYLCAWSLFDRGSSGNTIYFGEGSWLTVV.